Listed here is a single T cell receptor beta chain. The antigen is undetermined. TCR beta libraries were built with iRepertoire HTBI primers and Arm-PCR of CDR3 regions. TCRdb reprocessed the multiplex PCR reads via MiXCR and lists one record per CDR3 protein. The sample shows about 290,000 distinct CDR3 sequences, 20% to 25% of them seen only once. Time point specified: persistent/refractory GD, antithyroid drugs over 5 years with positive TRAb. The TCR library used RNA extracted from PBMCs. These data are taken from a study of regulatory T cells in long-lasting Graves disease. The study's findings and limits: Researchers reported studying only peripheral blood, not thyroid tissue. Persistent patients had more shared public clonotypes (fewer than 3,000) than new patients (just over 950).

Germline assignment: CDR1 ENHRY and CDR2 SYGVKD. This CDR3 has 17 residues. J was trimmed by 3 bases and V by 3 bases; bases with no gene match: 7. This chain joins TRBV10-3 and TRBJ2-2; TRBD2 matches 10 bases. The source is a female donor with Graves disease. Sequences were derived from peripheral blood mononuclear cells (PBMCs), sampled when the disease was refractory, from a patient treated with antithyroid drugs. Here the CDR3 reads CAISEVTSGDDTGELFF. As DNA, the CDR3 is TGTGCCATCAGTGAAGTTACTAGCGGGGACGACACCGGGGAGCTGTTTTTT.